The 26 T cell receptor beta chains presented below share a single source sample, sequenced in a study of OX40 agonist ivuxolimab in advanced cancers. TCRdb keeps only in-frame clones here, not all; method: immunoSEQ multiplex PCR. This table holds approximately 39,000 clones, about nine tenths found once. Sequencing was performed on CD4+ or CD8+ T cells sorted from blood, taken in a trial of the OX40 agonist ivuxolimab. The receptors were sampled from an adult with an advanced solid tumor such as melanoma, head and neck, liver or kidney cancer.

The gene calls are TRBV7-9 and TRBJ1-1; no definite D call. This CDR3 spans 13 amino acids. V shed 7 bases and J shed 1 base, with 10 bases lying between them. Germline loops: CDR1 SEHNR, CDR2 FQNEAQ (reference sequence). In DNA, the CDR3 is TGTGCCAGCAACCGGTTGGGGAACACTGAAGCTTTCTTT. Its protein is CASNRLGNTEAFF.

The chain carries TRBV5-1 and TRBJ1-2, with 7 bases identical to TRBD1. CDR1 is SGHRS and CDR2 is YFSETQ in the germline V gene. This CDR3 has 15 amino acids. The V segment lost 3 bases and the J segment 1 base; nucleotides outside the gene matches: 6. CDR3 sequence: CASSSTGENNYGYTF. In DNA, the CDR3 is TGCGCCAGCAGCTCAACAGGGGAGAATAACTATGGCTACACCTTC. The complete variable domain, with remaining parts taken from reference TRBV5-1 and TRBJ1-2, reads KAGVTQTPRYLIKTRGQQVTLSCSPISGHRSVSWYQQTPGQGLQFLFEYFSETQRNKGNFPGRFSGRQFSNSRSEMNVSTLELGDSALYLCASSSTGENNYGYTFGSGTRLTVV.

The genes are TRBV6-1 and TRBJ1-2; D call uncertain. The CDR3 runs to 17 residues. Germline loops: CDR1 MNHNS, CDR2 SASEGT. Trimming removed 2 bases at V and 4 bases at J, with 20 bases between. As DNA, the CDR3 is TGTGCCAGCAGTGAAATTGTCTGGGATATTGACGTCTATGGCTACACCTTC. This codes for CASSEIVWDIDVYGYTF.

The chain has TRBV30 and TRBJ1-2; D is unclear. V lost 2 bases to trimming and J lost 8 bases, with 9 bases between them. In germline, CDR1 is GTSNPN, CDR2 SVGIG (reference sequence). CDR3 length: 11 amino acids. Here the CDR3 DNA reads TGTGCCTGGAGTAGAGGGTCGGGCTACACCTTC. It specifies CAWSRGSGYTF.

The V and J genes are TRBV10-3 and TRBJ1-5; 7 nucleotides align to TRBD1. This CDR3 has 17 residues. V shed 11 bases and J 3 bases; nucleotides not matched to a gene: 19. Germline values: CDR1 ENHRY, CDR2 SYGVKD. CDR3 residues: CASSSGAGGKVNQPQHF. For the CDR3, the DNA is TGTGCCTCCTCGTCCGGGGCAGGGGGAAAGGTCAATCAGCCCCAGCATTTT.

The chain employs TRBV7-2 and TRBJ1-1; D unclear. The CDR3 consists of 11 residues. Germline V CDR1 and CDR2: SGHTA, FQGNSA. Trimming removed 1 base at V and 11 bases at J, with 8 bases between. CDR3 region: CASSLEVEAFF. Written as DNA, the CDR3 is TGTGCCAGCAGCTTAGAAGTGGAGGCTTTCTTT.

The rearrangement links TRBV9 to TRBJ2-3; 8 positions match TRBD1. CDR3 length: 14 amino acids. V lost 3 bases to trimming and J lost 4 bases; unmatched junction nucleotides: 4. CDR1 is SGDLS, CDR2 YYNGEE, per germline. CDR3 amino acids: CASSARGRADTQYF. The CDR3, as DNA: TGTGCCAGCAGCGCCAGGGGGCGGGCAGATACGCAGTATTTT.

This clone was seen once. The chain joins TRBV19 to TRBJ2-5; TRBD2 is a possible D gene (7 bases). The germline V and J ends were trimmed by 4 bases and 4 bases, with 16 bases remaining between them. CDR3 length: 15 residues. The V gene's germline CDR1 is LNHDA and CDR2 SQIVND (reference sequence). In DNA form, the CDR3 reads TGTGCCAGTAGTAGTATTGGGGGCGGGGGAGAGACCCAGTACTTC. It yields the protein CASSSIGGGGETQYF.

V usage is TRBV7-3 and J usage is TRBJ2-7, with 9 bases identical to TRBD2. V gave up 6 bases and J gave up 3 bases; unmatched junction bases: 12. Germline CDR1 is SGHTA and CDR2 is FQGTGA. The CDR3 is made up of 16 amino acids. CDR3 in DNA: TGTGCCAGCAGTCCCCGTAGCGGGAGTTCTTACTACGAGCAGTACTTC. It encodes CASSPRSGSSYYEQYF. Based on the CDR3 plus reference TRBV7-3 and TRBJ2-7, the full variable domain is GAGVSQTPSNKVTEKGKYVELRCDPISGHTALYWYRQSLGQGPEFLIYFQGTGAADDSGLPNDRFFAVRPEGSVSTLKIQRTERGDSAVYLCASSPRSGSSYYEQYFGPGTRLTVT.

This chain links TRBV5-1 with TRBJ2-2; D unresolved. V was trimmed by 1 base and J by 6 bases, leaving 4 bases between them. The CDR3 is 12 amino acids. CDR1 is SGHRS, CDR2 YFSETQ, per germline. DNA for the CDR3: TGCGCCAGCAGCTTGTTACCCGGGGAGCTGTTTTTT. Protein: CASSLLPGELFF.

The rearrangement joins TRBV18 to TRBJ1-1; TRBD1 is a possible D gene (6 bases). The V and J ends lost 6 bases and 1 base respectively, with 18 bases between them. Germline lookup yields CDR1 KGHSH and CDR2 LQKENI. The CDR3 is made up of 16 amino acids. CDR3: CASSLGGRGENTEAFF. The CDR3 bases are TGTGCCAGCTCCCTAGGGGGGAGGGGCGAGAACACTGAAGCTTTCTTT.

V is TRBV7-2 and J is TRBJ1-1; D gene unclear. The CDR3 contains 13 residues. Trimming left V 5 bases short and J 4 bases short, with 11 bases between. The V gene's germline CDR1 is SGHTA and CDR2 FQGNSA. The CDR3 DNA is TGTGCCAGCAGCACTAACTTCGGCACTGAAGCTTTCTTT. This sequence encodes CASSTNFGTEAFF.

The chain is built from TRBV27 and TRBJ2-2, with 13 bases identical to TRBD2. Germline values: CDR1 MNHEY, CDR2 SMNVEV (reference sequence). The V segment lost 4 bases and the J segment 1 base; nucleotides outside the gene matches: 9. The CDR3 sequence is 19 residues long. The CDR3 is CASSWRTSGRPQNTGELFF. The CDR3 nucleotides read TGTGCCAGCAGTTGGCGGACTAGCGGGAGACCTCAGAACACCGGGGAGCTGTTTTTT.

The chain recombines TRBV6-1 with TRBJ1-3; no definite D call. This CDR3 has 13 residues. Trimming removed 11 bases at V and 0 bases at J, with 11 bases between. Germline V gene data show CDR1 as MNHNS and CDR2 as SASEGT. The chain's CDR3 is CALSSGSGNTIYF. CDR3 bases: TGTGCCCTCAGCAGCGGCTCTGGAAACACCATATATTTT.

This rearrangement joins TRBV11-2 to TRBJ2-5; 8 bases align to TRBD1. The germline V gene has CDR1 SGHAT and CDR2 FQNNGV. V lost 5 bases, J lost 5 bases, and 16 bases stayed unmatched. This CDR3 contains 17 residues. CDR3 protein: CASSRALGRGLSETQYF. CDR3 nucleotide sequence: TGTGCCAGCAGCCGCGCCTTAGGCAGGGGGCTGTCGGAGACCCAGTACTTC.

For this clone: A read error is likely, as this CDR3 ends without the conserved phenylalanine or tryptophan. The gene calls are TRBV20-1 and TRBJ1-2, with D perhaps matching TRBD1 (5 bases). This CDR3 comprises 10 residues. V lost 6 bases, J lost 8 bases, and 10 bases lay in between. Germline lookup yields CDR1 DFQATT and CDR2 SNEGSKA (reference sequence). In DNA, the CDR3 is TGCAGTGCCGCAGGGTTAGGCTACACCCTC. This codes for CSAAGLGYTL.

The chain is built from TRBV5-1 and TRBJ2-5, with D possibly being TRBD2 (5 bases). Between the trimmed V and J ends, which lost 5 bases and 8 bases, there was a span of 19 bases. The CDR3 is 14 amino acids. Germline V gives CDR1 SGHRS, CDR2 YFSETQ. CDR3 loop: CASSHTPERGTQYF. Here the CDR3 DNA reads TGCGCCAGCAGTCATACCCCCGAACGGGGAACCCAGTACTTC.

The chain recombines TRBV28 with TRBJ2-7, with D possibly being TRBD2 (6 bases). This CDR3 is built from 15 residues. Trimming took off 6 bases at V and 0 bases at J, with 15 bases between the two ends. The germline V gene has CDR1 MDHEN and CDR2 SYDVKM. The CDR3: CASSPSSGYSYEQYF. CDR3 coding DNA: TGTGCCAGCAGCCCAAGTAGCGGATACTCCTACGAGCAGTACTTC.

This chain uses TRBV18 with TRBJ2-7, with D perhaps given as TRBD1 or TRBD2 (7 bases each). Trimming shortened V by 0 bases and J by 2 bases, and 14 bases separated the two germline ends. The CDR3 runs 16 residues. Germline V gene sequence: CDR1 KGHSH, CDR2 LQKENI. DNA for the CDR3: TGTGCCAGCTCACCACCGAAGGGAGGGGGCACCTACGAGCAGTACTTC. Translation: CASSPPKGGGTYEQYF.

The V gene is TRBV5-4, the J gene TRBJ1-6, with D unclear. Germline lookup yields CDR1 SGHNT and CDR2 YYREEE (reference sequence). V shed 1 base and J shed 4 bases, with 6 bases lying between them. The CDR3 covers 14 residues. The CDR3 DNA reads as TGTGCCAGCAGCTTGACACCGTATAATTCACCCCTCCACTTT. This gives the protein CASSLTPYNSPLHF.

The genes are TRBV6-1 and TRBJ1-5, with no clear D. Per germline, CDR1 MNHNS and CDR2 SASEGT. V gave up 2 bases and J gave up 2 bases, with 10 bases separating them. This CDR3 has 15 residues. The CDR3 DNA reads as TGTGCCAGCAGTGAACTAGGGTCCGGCAATCAGCCCCAGCATTTT. As protein: CASSELGSGNQPQHF.

The CDR3 coding sequence is TGCGCCAGCAGCCAACTTCCGACGGGGGACCATCAGCCCCAGCATTTT. It translates to CASSQLPTGDHQPQHF. This rearrangement joins TRBV4-1 to TRBJ1-5, with a weak D call TRBD1 (5 bases). Germline V gene lookup returns CDR1 MGHRA and CDR2 YSYEKL. This CDR3 has 16 residues. Trimming removed 2 bases from V and 5 bases from J, with 16 bases in between.

The chain is built from TRBV15 and TRBJ2-5; D call uncertain. The V end was cut by 0 bases, the J end by 3 bases, with 14 bases between. Germline V gene sequence: CDR1 LNHNV, CDR2 YYDKDF (reference sequence). The CDR3 covers 16 residues. The CDR3 coding sequence is TGTGCCACCAGCAGAGAAAGGAATACCCTCAAAGAGACCCAGTACTTC. Translating it yields CATSRERNTLKETQYF.

A single count supports this clone. The chain links TRBV2 to TRBJ2-7, with 12 bases fitting TRBD2. CDR1 is SNHLY and CDR2 is FYNNEI in the germline V gene. J lost 0 bases, V lost 7 bases, and 19 bases had no gene match. This CDR3 spans 20 amino acids. The chain's CDR3 is CASNFDRGLAGGPLSYEQYF. The CDR3 DNA reads as TGTGCCAGCAACTTCGACAGGGGGCTAGCGGGAGGGCCCCTCTCCTACGAGCAGTACTTC.

The chain couples TRBV28 to TRBJ2-5; maybe TRBD2 (6 bases). The CDR3 spans 19 residues. From germline, CDR1 is MDHEN and CDR2 SYDVKM. V lost 7 bases, J lost 0 bases, and 27 bases lay in between. DNA of the CDR3: TGTGCCAGCACTAACAAATGGCAGGGCGGGATTATGTACCAAGAGACCCAGTACTTC. Protein: CASTNKWQGGIMYQETQYF.

This clone was detected only once. The gene calls are TRBV5-6 and TRBJ2-2; TRBD1 agrees at 7 bases. Germline trimming cut 3 bases from V and 5 bases from J; bases unmatched to any gene: 4. This CDR3 comprises 14 residues. Germline assignment: CDR1 SGHDT and CDR2 YYEEEE. Here the CDR3 reads CASSSTGKTGELFF. DNA of the CDR3: TGTGCCAGCAGCTCGACAGGGAAGACCGGGGAGCTGTTTTTT.